This T cell receptor beta chain was recorded in a study of cytomegalovirus exposure and HLA in healthy donors. Study-wide background: Some 87 million unique TCRs from HLA-typed donors were held in an early release of data. Study-level findings and limits: Further analysis, carried out later, found HLA-associated TCR beta chains more clonally expanded than equally common other chains. According to reports, the classifier identified cytomegalovirus status with high specificity and sensitivity. The number of N-insertions in an Asian-associated ancestry cluster was reportedly below the roughly 700-donor mean in a later analysis.

Concerning this clone: The antigen is not known.

Germline CDR1 reads SGHRS; CDR2 reads YFSETQ. V trimming: 4 bases; J trimming: 2 bases; junction bases outside the gene matches: 8. The CDR3 length is 16 residues. PCR employed 60 Vbeta and 13 Jbeta primers. TCRdb's table, derived via immunoSEQ multiplex PCR, lists solely in-frame clones and lacks some. The sample lists 150,000 to 200,000 clones, over 80% seen once, with about 2.3% in the top ten. The chain carries TRBV5-1 and TRBJ1-4, with TRBD1 identical over 7 bases. The specimen sequenced was PBMCs. This TCR came from a male donor in good health and CMV-seronegative. CDR3 in DNA: TGCGCCAGCAGCCTCAATCTACAGGGGACTAATGAAAAACTGTTTTTT. Residues: CASSLNLQGTNEKLFF.